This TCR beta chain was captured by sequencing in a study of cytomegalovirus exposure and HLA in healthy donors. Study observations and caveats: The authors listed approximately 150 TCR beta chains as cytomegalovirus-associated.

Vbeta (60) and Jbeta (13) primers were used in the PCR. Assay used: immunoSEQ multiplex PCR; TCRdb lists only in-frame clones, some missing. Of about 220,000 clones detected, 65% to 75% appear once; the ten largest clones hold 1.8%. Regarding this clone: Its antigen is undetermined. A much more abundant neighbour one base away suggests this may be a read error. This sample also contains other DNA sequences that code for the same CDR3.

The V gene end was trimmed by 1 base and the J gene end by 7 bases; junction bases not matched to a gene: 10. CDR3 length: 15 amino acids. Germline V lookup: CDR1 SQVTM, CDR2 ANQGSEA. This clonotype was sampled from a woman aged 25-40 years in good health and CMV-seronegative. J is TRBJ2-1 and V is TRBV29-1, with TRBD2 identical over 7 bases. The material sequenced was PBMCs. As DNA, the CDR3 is TGCAGCGTTGAAGCGGGAGACCCGGGGGGAAATGAGCAGTTCTTC. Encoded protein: CSVEAGDPGGNEQFF.